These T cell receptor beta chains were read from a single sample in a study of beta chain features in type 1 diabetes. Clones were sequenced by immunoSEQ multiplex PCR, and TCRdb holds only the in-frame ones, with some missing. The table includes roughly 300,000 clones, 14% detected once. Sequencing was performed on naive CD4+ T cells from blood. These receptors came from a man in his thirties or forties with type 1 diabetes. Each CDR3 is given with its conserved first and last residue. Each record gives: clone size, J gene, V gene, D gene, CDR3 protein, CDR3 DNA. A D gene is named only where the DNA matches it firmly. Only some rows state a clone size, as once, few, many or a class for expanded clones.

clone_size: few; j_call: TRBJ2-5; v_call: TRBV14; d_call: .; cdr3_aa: CASSPSRSRGETQYF; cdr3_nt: TGTGCCAGCAGCCCCAGTAGGAGTCGAGGAGAGACCCAGTACTTC
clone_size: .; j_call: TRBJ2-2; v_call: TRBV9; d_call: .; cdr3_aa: CASSVTVNTGELFF; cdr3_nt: TGTGCCAGCAGCGTTACGGTTAACACCGGGGAGCTGTTTTTT
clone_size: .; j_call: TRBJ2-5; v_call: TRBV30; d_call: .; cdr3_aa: CAWNLGVQETQYF; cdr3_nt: TGTGCCTGGAACCTCGGGGTCCAAGAGACCCAGTACTTC
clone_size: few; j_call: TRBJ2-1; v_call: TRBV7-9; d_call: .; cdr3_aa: CASSPLGGAGSNEQFF; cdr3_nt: TGTGCCAGCAGCCCCCTGGGAGGAGCGGGCTCCAATGAGCAGTTCTTC
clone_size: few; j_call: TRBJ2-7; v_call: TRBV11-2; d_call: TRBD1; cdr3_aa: CASRDRGYEQYF; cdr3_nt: TGTGCCAGCAGGGACAGGGGCTACGAGCAGTACTTC
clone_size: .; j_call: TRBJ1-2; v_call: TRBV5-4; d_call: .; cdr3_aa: CASSPAGAKLTNYGYTF; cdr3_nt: TGTGCCAGCAGCCCAGCAGGGGCAAAGCTCACTAACTATGGCTACACCTTC
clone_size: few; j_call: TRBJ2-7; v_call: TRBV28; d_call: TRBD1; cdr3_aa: CASSPGTASSYEQYF; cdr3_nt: TGTGCCAGCAGTCCCGGGACAGCTAGCTCCTACGAGCAGTACTTC
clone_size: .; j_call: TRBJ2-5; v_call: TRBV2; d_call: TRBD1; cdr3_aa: CASSAGTAHGGQETQYF; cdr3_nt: TGTGCCAGCAGCGCCGGGACAGCACATGGGGGTCAAGAGACCCAGTACTTC
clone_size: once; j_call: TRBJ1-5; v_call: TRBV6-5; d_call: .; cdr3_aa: CASSYKGNSNQPQHF; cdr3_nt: TGTGCCAGCAGTTACAAGGGGAATAGCAATCAGCCCCAGCATTTT
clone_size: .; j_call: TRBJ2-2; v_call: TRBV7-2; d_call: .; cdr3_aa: CASSLSAATGELFF; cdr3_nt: TGTGCCAGCAGCTTATCCGCGGCGACCGGGGAGCTGTTTTTT
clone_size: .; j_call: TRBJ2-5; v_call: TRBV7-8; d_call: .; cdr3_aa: CASSRDIFQETQYF; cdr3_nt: TGTGCCAGCAGCCGGGACATATTCCAAGAGACCCAGTACTTC
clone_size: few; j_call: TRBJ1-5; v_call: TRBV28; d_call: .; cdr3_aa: CASNSDWNNQPQHF; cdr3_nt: TGTGCCAGCAACTCCGACTGGAACAATCAGCCCCAGCATTTT
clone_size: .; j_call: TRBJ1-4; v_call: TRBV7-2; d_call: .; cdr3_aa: CASKLGGNEKLFF; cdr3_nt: TGTGCCAGCAAGCTGGGGGGGAATGAAAAACTGTTTTTT
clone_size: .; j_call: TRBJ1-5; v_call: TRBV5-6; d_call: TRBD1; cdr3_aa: CASSLGDRDRVGQPQHF; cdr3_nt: TGTGCCAGCAGCTTGGGGGACAGGGATCGAGTCGGGCAGCCCCAGCATTTT
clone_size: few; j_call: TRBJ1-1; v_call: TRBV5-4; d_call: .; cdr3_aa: CASSFGGSNTEAFF; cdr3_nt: TGTGCCAGCAGCTTCGGGGGGTCGAACACTGAAGCTTTCTTT
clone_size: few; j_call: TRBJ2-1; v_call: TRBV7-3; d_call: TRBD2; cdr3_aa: CASSALSREREGSYNEQFF; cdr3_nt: TGTGCCAGCAGCGCCCTGTCGAGGGAGCGGGAGGGCTCCTACAATGAGCAGTTCTTC
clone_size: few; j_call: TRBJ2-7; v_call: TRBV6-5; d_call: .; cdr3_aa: CASSSSSYEQYF; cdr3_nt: TGTGCCAGCAGCTCCAGCTCCTACGAGCAGTACTTC
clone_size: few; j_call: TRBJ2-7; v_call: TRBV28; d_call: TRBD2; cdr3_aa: CASSRLAGSYEQYF; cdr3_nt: TGTGCCAGCAGCCGACTAGCGGGATCCTACGAGCAGTACTTC
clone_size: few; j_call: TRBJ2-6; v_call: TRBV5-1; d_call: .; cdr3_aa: CASRNSGANVLTF; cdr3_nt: TGCGCCAGCCGTAACTCTGGGGCCAACGTCCTGACTTTC
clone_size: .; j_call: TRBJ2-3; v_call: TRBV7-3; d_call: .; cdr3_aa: CASSVHSGDTQYF; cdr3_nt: TGTGCCAGCAGCGTTCACAGTGGAGATACGCAGTATTTT
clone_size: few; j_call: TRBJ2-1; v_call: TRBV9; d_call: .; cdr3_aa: CASSVEGASYNEQFF; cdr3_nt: TGTGCCAGCAGCGTAGAGGGAGCTTCCTACAATGAGCAGTTCTTC
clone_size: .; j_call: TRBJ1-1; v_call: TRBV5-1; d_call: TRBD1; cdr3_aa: CASSLRSTGANTEAFF; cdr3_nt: TGCGCCAGCAGCTTGCGTTCCACAGGGGCGAACACTGAAGCTTTCTTT